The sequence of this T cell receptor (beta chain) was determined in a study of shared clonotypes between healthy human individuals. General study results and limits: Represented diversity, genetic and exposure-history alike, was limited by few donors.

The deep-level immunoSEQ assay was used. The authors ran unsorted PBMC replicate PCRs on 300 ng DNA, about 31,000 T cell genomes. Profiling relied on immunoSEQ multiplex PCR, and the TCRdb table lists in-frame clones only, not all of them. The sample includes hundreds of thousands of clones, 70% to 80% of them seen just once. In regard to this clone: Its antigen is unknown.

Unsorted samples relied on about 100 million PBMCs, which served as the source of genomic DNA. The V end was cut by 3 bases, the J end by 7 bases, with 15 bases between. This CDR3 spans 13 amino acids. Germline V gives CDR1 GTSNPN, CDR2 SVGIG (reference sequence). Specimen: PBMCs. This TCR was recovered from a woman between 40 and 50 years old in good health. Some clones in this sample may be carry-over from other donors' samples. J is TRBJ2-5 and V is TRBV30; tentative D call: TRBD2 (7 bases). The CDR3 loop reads CAWRGGGSGTQYF. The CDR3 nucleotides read TGTGCCTGGAGGGGAGGGGGGAGCGGGACCCAGTACTTC.